Listed below are T cell receptor beta chains from one sample, sequenced in a study of OX40 agonist ivuxolimab in advanced cancers. Sequencing was performed with immunoSEQ multiplex PCR; in TCRdb, only in-frame clones are kept and a portion is missing. The table lists under 25,000 clones, around 80% of them singletons. The specimen comprised CD4+ or CD8+ T cells sorted from blood, sampled in a trial of the OX40 agonist ivuxolimab. The receptors originated from an adult with an advanced solid tumor such as melanoma, head and neck, liver or kidney cancer. Both conserved end residues are part of each CDR3. A D gene is named only where the DNA matches it firmly. Size tells how often a clone was seen (once, few, many) or the class of an expanded clone, and some rows leave it out.

>-|TRBV11-2|TRBJ1-6|-
TGTGCCAGCAGCTTAAGCCTGGGGAGGGGTAATTCACCCCTCCACTTT
CASSLSLGRGNSPLHF
>-|TRBV4-3|TRBJ2-3|few
TGCGCCAGCACCCCGACAAGCATGTCTAGCACAGATACGCAGTATTTT
CASTPTSMSSTDTQYF
>-|TRBV7-3|TRBJ2-2|once
TGTGCCAGCAGCTGGGGGACCGGGGAGCTGTTTTTT
CASSWGTGELFF
>TRBD2|TRBV27|TRBJ2-7|-
TGTGCCAGCGGACACCTCACTAGCGGGAGAGACGAGCAGTACTTC
CASGHLTSGRDEQYF
>-|TRBV6-6|TRBJ1-5|-
TGTGCCAGCAGTCCTCAGGGTGGGGGCCAGCCCCAGCATTTT
CASSPQGGGQPQHF
>-|TRBV6-4|TRBJ1-4|medium-sized
TGTGCCAGCAGCGCAGGGACAACTAATGAAAAACTGTTTTTT
CASSAGTTNEKLFF
>-|TRBV27|TRBJ2-2|-
TGTGCCAGCAGTTTAGACAGGGGAGGGACCGGGGAGCTGTTTTTT
CASSLDRGGTGELFF
>-|TRBV27|TRBJ2-1|-
TGTGCCAGCAGCCGGGGACAAAACAATGAGCAGTTCTTC
CASSRGQNNEQFF
>TRBD1|TRBV7-7|TRBJ2-7|-
TGTGCCAGCAGCTTCTCAGGGGGACACCCTTACGAGCAGTACTTC
CASSFSGGHPYEQYF
>TRBD2|TRBV6-1|TRBJ2-7|once
TGTGCCAGCAGTGAATTGCCCGGGACTATCCCTTACGAGCAGTACTTC
CASSELPGTIPYEQYF